The clone carrying this TCR beta chain was observed at least ten times. Antigen specificity is unknown. This entry comes from a study of T cell repertoires in cytomegalovirus infection. TCRdb re-derived calls from the reads in MiXCR, one entry per CDR3 protein. The profile shows around 530,000 distinct CDR3 sequences, more than 15% of them singletons. General study results and limits: Pooled public TCR beta family frequency picked out CMV carriers with the relevant HLA.

This receptor was identified in a human donor in good health (CMV status not recorded). Some clones in this sample may be carry-over from other donors' samples. Input material: CD8+ T cells from PBMCs.

The chain's CDR3 is CASSFSRDPNEKLFF. The CDR3, as DNA: TGTGCCAGCAGCTTCTCCCGGGACCCTAATGAAAAACTGTTTTTT. The V call is TRBV7-8, the J call TRBJ1-4, with D tentatively TRBD1 (5 bases). There are 15 residues in the CDR3. Germline V CDR1 and CDR2: SGHVS, FQNEAQ. V shed 3 bases and J shed 3 bases, with 11 bases lying between them.